This TCR beta chain was sequenced during a study of blood T cell repertoires in COVID-19. Generated by immunoSEQ multiplex PCR, the TCRdb table keeps only in-frame clones and is missing some. The data show about 170,000 clones, around nine tenths seen once. Sequencing was done on a sample of peripheral blood. This TCR was sampled from a man between 65 and 85 years old with acute or convalescent COVID-19.

The CDR3 spells CATSPGADTQYF. CDR3 bases: TGTGCCACCAGCCCGGGGGCAGATACGCAGTATTTT. The chain joins TRBV15 to TRBJ2-3; D perhaps matches TRBD2 (6 bases). The germline CDR1 and CDR2 sequences are LNHNV and YYDKDF (reference sequence). V lost 5 bases to trimming and J lost 4 bases, with 7 bases between them. This CDR3 is built from 12 residues.